Below, 11 T cell receptor beta chains from the same sample are listed, as sequenced in a study of identifying expanded T cells in peripheral blood. Sequenced by immunoSEQ multiplex PCR; TCRdb stores in-frame clones only, minus some. The sample carries around 120,000 clones, approximately 80% recorded once. Source material: blood. All receptors come from a person aged 18 to 75 in good health.

The DNA of the CDR3 is TGTGCCATCAGTGTGCAAGAGGGCACTGAAGCTTTCTTT. It specifies CAISVQEGTEAFF. The chain joins TRBV10-3 to TRBJ1-1, with unresolved D. This CDR3 contains 13 residues. Looked up from germline, CDR1 is ENHRY and CDR2 is SYGVKD. V lost 4 bases, J lost 4 bases, and 10 bases lay in between.

This clone was detected only once. V and J are TRBV5-5 and TRBJ1-4; D not certain. The V and J ends lost 1 base and 0 bases respectively, with 13 bases between them. The CDR3 has 17 residues. Germline V CDR1 and CDR2: SGHKS, YYEKEE (reference sequence). In nucleotides, the CDR3 is TGTGCCAGCAGCTTGTATCAGCCGATGACAACTAATGAAAAACTGTTTTTT. Amino acids: CASSLYQPMTTNEKLFF. The full variable domain, with the rest looked up from reference TRBV5-5 and TRBJ1-4, is DAGVTQSPTHLIKTRGQQVTLRCSPISGHKSVSWYQQVLGQGPQFIFQYYEKEERGRGNFPDRFSARQFPNYSSELNVNALLLGDSALYLCASSLYQPMTTNEKLFFGSGTQLSVL.

The rearrangement uses TRBV9 and TRBJ2-7; TRBD1 matches 7 bases. The CDR3 is 16 amino acids. J gave up 5 bases and V 0 bases, and 11 bases lay outside the gene matches. CDR1 is SGDLS, CDR2 YYNGEE, per germline. This CDR3 reads CASSVAKTGHRDEQYF. The CDR3 region has the DNA TGTGCCAGCAGCGTAGCTAAGACAGGGCATAGGGACGAGCAGTACTTC. Full variable domain (remainder filled in from reference TRBV9 and TRBJ2-7): DSGVTQTPKHLITATGQRVTLRCSPRSGDLSVYWYQQSLDQGLQFLIQYYNGEERAKGNILERFSAQQFPDLHSELNLSSLELGDSALYFCASSVAKTGHRDEQYFGPGTRLTVT.

The chain employs TRBV10-3 and TRBJ1-5; 9 positions agree with TRBD1. The V gene end was trimmed by 6 bases and the J gene end by 4 bases; junction bases not matched to a gene: 7. Germline loops: CDR1 ENHRY, CDR2 SYGVKD. The length of the CDR3 is 15 residues. Here the CDR3 DNA reads TGTGCCATCAGCCAAGTACAGGGGGCAAATCAGCCCCAGCATTTT. Amino acids: CAISQVQGANQPQHF.

The V call is TRBV9, the J call TRBJ2-7, with unresolved D. Looked up from germline, CDR1 is SGDLS and CDR2 is YYNGEE. The V end lost 4 bases, the J end lost 7 bases, and 15 bases lay between the germline ends. The CDR3 sequence is 13 residues long. CDR3 DNA sequence: TGTGCCAGCAGCCCCGAAGATAGGGAAGAGCAGTACTTC. It is translated as CASSPEDREEQYF.

The chain joins TRBV4-3 to TRBJ1-2; 9 nucleotides match TRBD1. The germline CDR1 and CDR2 sequences are LGHNA and YSLEER. CDR3 size: 15 residues. The V and J ends lost 1 base and 3 bases, in that order; junction bases with no gene match: 3. The CDR3 region is CASSQGTGDDYGYTF. The CDR3 nucleotides are TGCGCCAGCAGCCAAGGGACAGGGGATGACTATGGCTACACCTTC.

The chain recombines TRBV5-1 with TRBJ1-1; 7 bases align to TRBD1. The CDR3 spans 17 residues. After removal of 1 base from V and 3 bases from J, the junction contained 12 bases not matched to a gene. The germline gives CDR1 SGHRS, CDR2 YFSETQ. CDR3 in DNA: TGCGCCAGCAGCTTGTATCCTGGGACAGAGTCGGACACTGAAGCTTTCTTT. This translates into CASSLYPGTESDTEAFF.

This clone was seen once. CDR3 residues: CASSLTSNTEAFF. For the CDR3, the DNA is TGTGCCAGCAGCCTCACATCGAACACTGAAGCTTTCTTT. The chain recombines TRBV14 with TRBJ1-1; no reliable D call. Germline V gives CDR1 SGHDN, CDR2 FVKESK. The length of the CDR3 is 13 residues. V was pared by 4 bases and J by 1 base, with 7 bases between. Based on the CDR3 plus reference TRBV14 and TRBJ1-1, the full variable domain is EAGVTQFPSHSVIEKGQTVTLRCDPISGHDNLYWYRRVMGKEIKFLLHFVKESKQDESGMPNNRFLAERTGGTYSTLKVQPAELEDSGVYFCASSLTSNTEAFFGQGTRLTVV.

The CDR3 here is CASSWEPAGTTEAFF. In nucleotides, the CDR3 is TGTGCCAGCAGCTGGGAACCTGCGGGGACCACTGAAGCTTTCTTT. The gene calls are TRBV5-8 and TRBJ1-1, with a tentative D call TRBD1 (5 bases). The CDR3 contains 15 residues. From germline, CDR1 is SGHTS and CDR2 YDEGEE. The ends were cut back, 3 bases at V and 4 bases at J, with 16 bases in the middle.

This clone has more than one count but fewer than ten. CDR3 amino acids: CASTKGDGYTF. The CDR3 region has the DNA TGTGCCAGCACCAAGGGGGATGGCTACACCTTC. V gene TRBV5-4 combines with J gene TRBJ1-2; TRBD1 might be the D (6 bases). The V and J ends lost 6 bases and 6 bases respectively, with 9 bases between them. The CDR3 length is 11 residues. Germline CDR1 is SGHNT and CDR2 is YYREEE (reference sequence). Full variable domain (missing parts from reference TRBV5-4 and TRBJ1-2): ETGVTQSPTHLIKTRGQQVTLRCSSQSGHNTVSWYQQALGQGPQFIFQYYREEENGRGNFPPRFSGLQFPNYSSELNVNALELDDSALYLCASTKGDGYTFGSGTRLTVV.

The chain carries TRBV30 and TRBJ2-7, with D possibly being TRBD1 (6 bases). The ends were cut back, 4 bases at V and 3 bases at J, with 13 bases in the middle. Germline V gene lookup returns CDR1 GTSNPN and CDR2 SVGIG (reference sequence). The CDR3 totals 13 residues. DNA for the CDR3: TGTGCCTGGACAGGGGATTTTTACTACGAGCAGTACTTC. Its translation is CAWTGDFYYEQYF.